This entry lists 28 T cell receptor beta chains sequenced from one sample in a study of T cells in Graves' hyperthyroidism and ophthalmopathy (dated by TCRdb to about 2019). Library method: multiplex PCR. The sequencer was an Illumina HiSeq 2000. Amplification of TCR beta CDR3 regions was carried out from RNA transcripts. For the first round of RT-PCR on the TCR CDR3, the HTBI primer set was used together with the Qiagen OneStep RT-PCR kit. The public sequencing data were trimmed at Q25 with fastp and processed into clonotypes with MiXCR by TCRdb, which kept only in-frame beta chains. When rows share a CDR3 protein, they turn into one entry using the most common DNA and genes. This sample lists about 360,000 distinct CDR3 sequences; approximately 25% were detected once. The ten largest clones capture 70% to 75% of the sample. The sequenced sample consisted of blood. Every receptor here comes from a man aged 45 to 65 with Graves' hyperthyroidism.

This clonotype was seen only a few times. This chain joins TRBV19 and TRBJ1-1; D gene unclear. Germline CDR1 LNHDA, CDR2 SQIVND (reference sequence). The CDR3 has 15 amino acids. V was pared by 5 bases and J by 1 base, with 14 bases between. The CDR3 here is CASSDIAAGNTEAFF. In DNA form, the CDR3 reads TGTGCCAGTAGTGATATTGCGGCAGGGAACACTGAAGCTTTCTTT.

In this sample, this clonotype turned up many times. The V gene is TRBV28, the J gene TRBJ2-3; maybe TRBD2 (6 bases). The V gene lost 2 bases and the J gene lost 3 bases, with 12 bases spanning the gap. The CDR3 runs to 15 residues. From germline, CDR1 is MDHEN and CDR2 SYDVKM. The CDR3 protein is CASSLQDGGTDTQYF. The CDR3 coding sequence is TGTGCCAGCAGTTTACAAGACGGGGGAACAGATACGCAGTATTTT.

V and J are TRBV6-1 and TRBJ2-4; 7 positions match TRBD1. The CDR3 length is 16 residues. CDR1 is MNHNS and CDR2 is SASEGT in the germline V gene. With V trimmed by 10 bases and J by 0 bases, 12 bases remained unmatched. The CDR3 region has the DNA TGTGCCATCACCCAGGGGGTATCTCTAGCCAAAAACATTCAGTACTTC. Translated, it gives CAITQGVSLAKNIQYF.

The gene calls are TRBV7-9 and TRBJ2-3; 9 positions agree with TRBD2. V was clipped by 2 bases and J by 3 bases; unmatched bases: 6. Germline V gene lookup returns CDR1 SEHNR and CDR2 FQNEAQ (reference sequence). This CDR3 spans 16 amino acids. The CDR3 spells CASSLTLAGTTDTQYF. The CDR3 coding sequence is TGTGCCAGCAGCTTAACGCTAGCGGGAACGACAGATACGCAGTATTTT.

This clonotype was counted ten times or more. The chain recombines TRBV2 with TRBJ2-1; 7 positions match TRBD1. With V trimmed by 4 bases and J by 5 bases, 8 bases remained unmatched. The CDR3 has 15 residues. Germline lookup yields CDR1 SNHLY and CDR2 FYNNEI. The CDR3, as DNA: TGTGCCAGCAGTGCCACCGGGACAGCCAACAATGAGCAGTTCTTC. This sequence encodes CASSATGTANNEQFF.

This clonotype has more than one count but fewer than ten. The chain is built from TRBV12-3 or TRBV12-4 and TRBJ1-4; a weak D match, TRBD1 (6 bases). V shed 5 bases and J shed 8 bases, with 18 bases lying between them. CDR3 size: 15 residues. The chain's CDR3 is CASSDAGARSEKLFF. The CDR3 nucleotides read TGTGCCAGCAGTGATGCGGGGGCGCGGTCAGAAAAACTGTTTTTT.

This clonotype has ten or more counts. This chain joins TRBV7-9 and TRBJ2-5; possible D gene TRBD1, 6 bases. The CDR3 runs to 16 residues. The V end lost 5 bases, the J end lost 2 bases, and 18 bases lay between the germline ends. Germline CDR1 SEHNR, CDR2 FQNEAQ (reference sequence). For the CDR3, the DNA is TGTGCCAGCAGCACCCGGACAGTTCACCTTCAAGAGACCCAGTACTTC. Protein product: CASSTRTVHLQETQYF.

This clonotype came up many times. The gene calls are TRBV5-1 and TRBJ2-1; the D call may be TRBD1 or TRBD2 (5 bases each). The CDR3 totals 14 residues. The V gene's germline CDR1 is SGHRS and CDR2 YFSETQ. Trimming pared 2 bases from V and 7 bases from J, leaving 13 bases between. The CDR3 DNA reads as TGCGCCAGCAGCTTAGGGACCACCTGGAATGAGCAGTTCTTC. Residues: CASSLGTTWNEQFF.

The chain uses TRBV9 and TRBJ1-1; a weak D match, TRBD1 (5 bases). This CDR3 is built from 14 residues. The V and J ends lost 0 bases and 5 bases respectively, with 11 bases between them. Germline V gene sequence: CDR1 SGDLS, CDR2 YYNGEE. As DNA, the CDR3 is TGTGCCAGCAGCGTAGGGGGCGGAGGTACTGAAGCTTTCTTT. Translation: CASSVGGGGTEAFF. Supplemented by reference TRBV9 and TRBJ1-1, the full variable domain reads DSGVTQTPKHLITATGQRVTLRCSPRSGDLSVYWYQQSLDQGLQFLIQYYNGEERAKGNILERFSAQQFPDLHSELNLSSLELGDSALYFCASSVGGGGTEAFFGQGTRLTVV.

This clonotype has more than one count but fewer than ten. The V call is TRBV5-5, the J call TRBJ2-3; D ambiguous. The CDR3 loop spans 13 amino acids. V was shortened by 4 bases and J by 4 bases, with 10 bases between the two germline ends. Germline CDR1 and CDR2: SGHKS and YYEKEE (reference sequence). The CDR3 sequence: CASSRLQPDTQYF. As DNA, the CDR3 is TGTGCCAGCAGCAGGCTCCAGCCAGATACGCAGTATTTT.

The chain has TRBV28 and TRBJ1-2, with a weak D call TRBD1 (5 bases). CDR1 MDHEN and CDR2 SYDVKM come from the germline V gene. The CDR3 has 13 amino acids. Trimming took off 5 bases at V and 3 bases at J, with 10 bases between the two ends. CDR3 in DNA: TGTGCCAGCAGTCTGGGGGTTTACTATGGCTACACCTTC. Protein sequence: CASSLGVYYGYTF.

Here the CDR3 DNA reads TGCAGCGTAATGGACAGGGCCAATGAGCAGTTCTTC. Translated, it gives CSVMDRANEQFF. The rearrangement joins TRBV29-1 to TRBJ2-1; TRBD1 matches 8 bases. Per germline, CDR1 SQVTM and CDR2 ANQGSEA. There are 12 residues in the CDR3. Trimming took 6 bases from V and 6 from J; bases not matched to a gene: 4.

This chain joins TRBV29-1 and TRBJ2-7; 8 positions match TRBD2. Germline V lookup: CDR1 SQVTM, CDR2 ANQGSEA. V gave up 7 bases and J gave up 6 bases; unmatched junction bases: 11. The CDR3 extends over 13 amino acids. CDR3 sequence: CSASGGERAEQYF. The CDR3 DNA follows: TGCAGCGCCTCGGGAGGGGAACGGGCCGAGCAGTACTTC.

The CDR3, as DNA: TGTGCCAGTAGTATCCCCCCTCCAGGAGAGACCCAGTACTTC. Translating gives CASSIPPPGETQYF. J is TRBJ2-5 and V is TRBV19, with D unresolved. Trimming stripped 3 bases from V and 4 bases from J, with 12 bases between. Germline V gene sequence: CDR1 LNHDA, CDR2 SQIVND (reference sequence). The CDR3 runs to 14 residues.

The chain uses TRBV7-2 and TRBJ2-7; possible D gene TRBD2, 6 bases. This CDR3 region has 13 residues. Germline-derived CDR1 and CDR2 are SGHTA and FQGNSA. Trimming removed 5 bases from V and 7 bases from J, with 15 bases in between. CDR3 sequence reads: CASSRPGTQEQYF. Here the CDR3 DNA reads TGTGCCAGCAGCCGACCCGGGACTCAAGAGCAGTACTTC.

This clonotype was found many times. CDR3 nucleotide sequence: TGTGCCAGCAGCCGCGGGGGCAGGGTTAACGAGCAGTACTTC. As protein: CASSRGGRVNEQYF. The chain joins TRBV12-3 or TRBV12-4 to TRBJ2-7, with D possibly TRBD2 on 7 matching bases. The CDR3 has 14 amino acids. Trimming cost V 6 bases and J 5 bases, with 17 bases left between them.

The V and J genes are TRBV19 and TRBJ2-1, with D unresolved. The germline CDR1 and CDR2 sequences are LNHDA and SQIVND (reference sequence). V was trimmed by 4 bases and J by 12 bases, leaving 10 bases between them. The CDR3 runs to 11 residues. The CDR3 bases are TGTGCCAGTAGTAACCTGGCTGGGCAGTTCTTC. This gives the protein CASSNLAGQFF. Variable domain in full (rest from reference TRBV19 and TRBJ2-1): DGGITQSPKYLFRKEGQNVTLSCEQNLNHDAMYWYRQDPGQGLRLIYYSQIVNDFQKGDIAEGYSVSREKKESFPLTVTSAQKNPTAFYLCASSNLAGQFFGPGTRLTVL.

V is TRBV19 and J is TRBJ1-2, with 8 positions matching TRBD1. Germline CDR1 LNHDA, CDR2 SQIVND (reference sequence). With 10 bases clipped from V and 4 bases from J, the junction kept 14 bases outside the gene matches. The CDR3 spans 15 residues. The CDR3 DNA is TGTGCCACCTCAATCTCCCTAGGACAGGGCTATGGCTACACCTTC. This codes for CATSISLGQGYGYTF.

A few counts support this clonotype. CDR3 coding DNA: TGCAGCGTTGAATTCCCCATGGCGGGAGGAGAGACCCAGTACTTC. This codes for CSVEFPMAGGETQYF. The chain couples TRBV29-1 to TRBJ2-5; 8 bases agree with TRBD2. There are 15 residues in the CDR3. Looked up from germline, CDR1 is SQVTM and CDR2 is ANQGSEA. Losses at the gene ends were 2 bases for V and 4 bases for J; bases not matched to a gene: 9.

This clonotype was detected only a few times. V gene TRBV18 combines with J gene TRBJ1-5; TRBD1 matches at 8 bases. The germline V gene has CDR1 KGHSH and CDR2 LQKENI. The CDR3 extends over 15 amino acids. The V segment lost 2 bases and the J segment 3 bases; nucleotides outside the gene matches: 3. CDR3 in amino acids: CASSPSGQVNQPQHF. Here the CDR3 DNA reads TGTGCCAGCTCACCATCGGGACAGGTCAATCAGCCCCAGCATTTT. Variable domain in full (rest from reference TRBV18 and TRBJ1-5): NAGVMQNPRHLVRRRGQEARLRCSPMKGHSHVYWYRQLPEEGLKFMVYLQKENIIDESGMPKERFSAEFPKEGPSILRIQQVVRGDSAAYFCASSPSGQVNQPQHFGDGTRLSIL.

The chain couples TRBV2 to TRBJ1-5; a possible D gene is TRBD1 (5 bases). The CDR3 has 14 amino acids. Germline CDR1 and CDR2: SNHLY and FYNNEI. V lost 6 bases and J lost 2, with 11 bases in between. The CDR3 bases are TGTGCCAGCAGAGGGGTTATGGGCAATCAGCCCCAGCATTTT. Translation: CASRGVMGNQPQHF.

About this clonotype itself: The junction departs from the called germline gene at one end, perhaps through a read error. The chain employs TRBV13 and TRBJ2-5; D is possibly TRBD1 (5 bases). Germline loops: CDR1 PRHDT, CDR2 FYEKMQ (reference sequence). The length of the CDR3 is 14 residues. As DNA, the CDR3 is TGTGCCAGCGGCTTAGGGGTCAGCCAAGAGACCCAGTACTTC. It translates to CASGLGVSQETQYF.

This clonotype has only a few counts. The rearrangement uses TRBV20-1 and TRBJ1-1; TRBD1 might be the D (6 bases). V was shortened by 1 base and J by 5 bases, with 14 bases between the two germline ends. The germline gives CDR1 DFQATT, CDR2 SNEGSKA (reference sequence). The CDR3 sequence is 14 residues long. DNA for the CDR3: TGCAGTGCTAGAGTCGGGGGGCCCATTACTGAAGCTTTCTTT. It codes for CSARVGGPITEAFF.

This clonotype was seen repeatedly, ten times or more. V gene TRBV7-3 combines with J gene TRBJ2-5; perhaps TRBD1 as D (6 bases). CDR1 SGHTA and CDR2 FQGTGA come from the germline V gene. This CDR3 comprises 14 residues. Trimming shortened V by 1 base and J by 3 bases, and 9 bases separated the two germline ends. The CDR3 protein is CASSLRPGEETQYF. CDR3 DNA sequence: TGTGCCAGCAGCTTAAGGCCAGGGGAAGAGACCCAGTACTTC.

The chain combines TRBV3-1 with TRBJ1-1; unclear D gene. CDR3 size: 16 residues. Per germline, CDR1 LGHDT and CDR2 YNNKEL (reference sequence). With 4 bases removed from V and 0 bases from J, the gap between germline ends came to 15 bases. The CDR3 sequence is CASSPRGAVLNTEAFF. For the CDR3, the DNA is TGTGCCAGCAGCCCCCGCGGAGCGGTATTGAACACTGAAGCTTTCTTT.

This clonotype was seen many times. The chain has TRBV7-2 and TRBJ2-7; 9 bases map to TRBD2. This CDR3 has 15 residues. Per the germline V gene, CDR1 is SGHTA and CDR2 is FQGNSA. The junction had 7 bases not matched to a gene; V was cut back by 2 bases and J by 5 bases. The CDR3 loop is CASSLSAGGPHEQYF. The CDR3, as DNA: TGTGCCAGCAGCTTATCGGCGGGAGGGCCCCACGAGCAGTACTTC. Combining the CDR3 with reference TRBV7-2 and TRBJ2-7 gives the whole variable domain GAGVSQSPSNKVTEKGKDVELRCDPISGHTALYWYRQSLGQGLEFLIYFQGNSAPDKSGLPSDRFSAERTGGSVSTLTIQRTQQEDSAVYLCASSLSAGGPHEQYFGPGTRLTVT.

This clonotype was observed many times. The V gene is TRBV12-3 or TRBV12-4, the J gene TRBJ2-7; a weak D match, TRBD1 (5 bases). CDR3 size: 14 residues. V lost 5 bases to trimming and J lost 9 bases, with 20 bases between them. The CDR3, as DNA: TGTGCCAGCAGTCCGACCCTAGACAGCCCGGGGCAGTACTTC. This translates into CASSPTLDSPGQYF.

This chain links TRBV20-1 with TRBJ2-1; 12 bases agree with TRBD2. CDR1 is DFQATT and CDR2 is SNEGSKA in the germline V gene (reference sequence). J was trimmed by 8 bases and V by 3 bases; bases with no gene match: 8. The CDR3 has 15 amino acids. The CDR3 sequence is CSARALAGGLDEQFF. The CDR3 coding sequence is TGCAGTGCTAGGGCTCTAGCGGGAGGGTTGGATGAGCAGTTCTTC.